These T cell receptor beta chains were read from a single sample in a study of human T cells and chemical hapten exposure. TCRdb called the RACE reads again in MiXCR, with one record for every CDR3 protein. Among about 81,000 distinct CDR3 sequences listed, 10% to 13% were seen once. The source material was whole blood, sampled in connection with sensitization to the hapten diphenylcyclopropenone (DPC). The receptors derive from a woman aged 25 to 39 with alopecia areata. Some clones in this sample may be carry-over from other donors' samples. The CDR3 runs from the conserved cysteine through the conserved F or W. Each record gives: CDR3 DNA, CDR3 protein, J gene, clone size, V gene, D gene. A D gene is named only where the DNA matches it firmly. For some rows the clone size is stated as once, few or many, or as a class when expanded; others skip it.

TGTGCCAGCAGTCTTAGACAGGGAGGAAGCAATCAGCCCCAGCATTTT	CASSLRQGGSNQPQHF	TRBJ1-5	many	TRBV12-3/TRBV12-4	TRBD1
TGTGCCAGCAGCTTAATTCCCCAGGGGACCAACTATGGCTACACCTTC	CASSLIPQGTNYGYTF	TRBJ1-2	many	TRBV7-9	-
TGTGCCAGCAGCTGGACTAGCGGGAGCACCGGGGAGCTGTTTTTT	CASSWTSGSTGELFF	TRBJ2-2	many	TRBV11-2	TRBD2
TGCAGCGTGACCCCCGGACAGGGTTCCACTGAAGCTTTCTTT	CSVTPGQGSTEAFF	TRBJ1-1	-	TRBV29-1	TRBD1
TGTGCCAGCAGCTTATCTAGCGGGATAGGCAATGAGCAGTTCTTC	CASSLSSGIGNEQFF	TRBJ2-1	many	TRBV11-2	TRBD2
TGTGCCAGCAGCTTGAGCGATTTCATGAACACTGAAGCTTTCTTT	CASSLSDFMNTEAFF	TRBJ1-1	many	TRBV11-3	-
TGCGCCAGCAGCCAACAGGGTCCGGACAGGGGGTTTGTCTACGAGCAGTACTTC	CASSQQGPDRGFVYEQYF	TRBJ2-7	-	TRBV4-3	TRBD1
TGCAGCGTTGAGGGACAGGGAGTGGGCGAGACCCAGTACTTC	CSVEGQGVGETQYF	TRBJ2-5	-	TRBV29-1	TRBD1
TGCAGCGTTGAATTTAACACCGGGGAGCTGTTTTTT	CSVEFNTGELFF	TRBJ2-2	many	TRBV29-1	-
TGTGCCAGCAGGCCCTCCGGGACAGGGGGATCACCCCTCCACTTT	CASRPSGTGGSPLHF	TRBJ1-6	many	TRBV11-2	TRBD1
TGTGTCAGCAAGTACCACACTGAAGCTTTCTTT	CVSKYHTEAFF	TRBJ1-1	few	TRBV28	-
TGCAGCGTCGGAGAGGCCAGTCAGCCCCAGCATTTT	CSVGEASQPQHF	TRBJ1-5	many	TRBV29-1	-
TGTGCCAGCAGCTTAGAGCCGGGACCCCTCTACGAGCAGTACTTC	CASSLEPGPLYEQYF	TRBJ2-7	many	TRBV11-2	-
TGTGCCAGCAAGCCATCCTGGGACACTCAGGAAGCTTTCTTT	CASKPSWDTQEAFF	TRBJ1-1	many	TRBV6-5	-
TGTGCCACCGGGGAGGGGTCTGGGGCCAACGTCCTGACTTTC	CATGEGSGANVLTF	TRBJ2-6	many	TRBV24-1	TRBD2